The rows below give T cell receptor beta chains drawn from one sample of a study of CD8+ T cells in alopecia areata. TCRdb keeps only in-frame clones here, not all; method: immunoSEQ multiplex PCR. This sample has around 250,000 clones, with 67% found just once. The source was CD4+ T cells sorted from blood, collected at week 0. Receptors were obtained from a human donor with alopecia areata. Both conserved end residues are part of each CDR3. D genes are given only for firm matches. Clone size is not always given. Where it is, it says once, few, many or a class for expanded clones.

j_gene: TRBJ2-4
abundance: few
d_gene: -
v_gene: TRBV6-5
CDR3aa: CASTELAKNIQYF
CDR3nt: TGTGCCAGCACCGAACTAGCCAAAAACATTCAGTACTTC

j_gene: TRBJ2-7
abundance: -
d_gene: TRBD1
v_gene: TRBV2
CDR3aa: CASSLGRDRSSYEQYF
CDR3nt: TGTGCCAGCAGCCTCGGACGGGACAGGAGCTCCTACGAGCAGTACTTC

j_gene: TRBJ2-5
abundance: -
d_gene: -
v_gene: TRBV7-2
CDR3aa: CASGLGTTETQYF
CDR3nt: TGTGCCAGCGGGCTGGGGACGACAGAGACCCAGTACTTC

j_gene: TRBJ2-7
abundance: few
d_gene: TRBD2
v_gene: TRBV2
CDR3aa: CASSPMGLAGGHTYEQYF
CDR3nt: TGTGCCAGCAGCCCGATGGGACTAGCGGGGGGGCACACCTACGAGCAGTACTTC

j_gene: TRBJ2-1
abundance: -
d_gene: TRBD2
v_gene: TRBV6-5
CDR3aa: CASSSYRTSREQFF
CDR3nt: TGTGCCAGCAGTTCTTACCGGACTAGCCGGGAGCAGTTCTTC

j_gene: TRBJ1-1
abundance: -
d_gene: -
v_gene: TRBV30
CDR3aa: CAWTPDAEAFF
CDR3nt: TGTGCCTGGACCCCTGACGCTGAAGCTTTCTTT

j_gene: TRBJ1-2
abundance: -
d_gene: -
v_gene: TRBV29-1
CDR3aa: CSVEDRGRWATTF
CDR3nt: TGCAGCGTTGAAGACCGGGGACGGTGGGCTACCACCTTC

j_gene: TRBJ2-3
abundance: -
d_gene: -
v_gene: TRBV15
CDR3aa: CATSTMAASTDTQYF
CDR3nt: TGTGCCACCAGCACGATGGCGGCCAGCACAGATACGCAGTATTTT

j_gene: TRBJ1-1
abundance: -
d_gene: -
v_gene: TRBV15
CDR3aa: CATSRDLGRPEAFF
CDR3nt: TGTGCCACCAGCAGAGATCTCGGCAGGCCTGAAGCTTTCTTT

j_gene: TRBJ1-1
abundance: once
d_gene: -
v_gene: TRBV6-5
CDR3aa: CASSYPGVDTEAFF
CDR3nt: TGTGCCAGCAGTTACCCAGGGGTGGACACTGAAGCTTTCTTT

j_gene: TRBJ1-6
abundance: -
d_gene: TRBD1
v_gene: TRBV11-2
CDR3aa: CASSSRRDRGHSPLHF
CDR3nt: TGTGCCAGCAGCTCCCGCCGGGACAGGGGACATTCACCCCTCCACTTT

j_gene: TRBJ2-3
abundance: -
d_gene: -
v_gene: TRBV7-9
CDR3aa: CASSLGGSPTDTQYF
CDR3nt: TGTGCCAGCAGCTTAGGGGGGAGCCCCACAGATACGCAGTATTTT

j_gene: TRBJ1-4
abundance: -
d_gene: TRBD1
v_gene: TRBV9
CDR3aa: CASSPGGTGGGKLFF
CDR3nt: TGTGCCAGCAGCCCAGGCGGGACAGGGGGCGGAAAACTGTTTTTT

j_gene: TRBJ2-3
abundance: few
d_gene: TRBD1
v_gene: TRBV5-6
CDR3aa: CASSLLLGQNTDTQYF
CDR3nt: TGTGCCAGCAGCCTCCTACTGGGACAGAACACAGATACGCAGTATTTT

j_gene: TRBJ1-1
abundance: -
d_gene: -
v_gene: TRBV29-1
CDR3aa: CSPEGGLGTEAFF
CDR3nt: TGCAGCCCAGAGGGGGGGCTGGGCACTGAAGCTTTCTTT

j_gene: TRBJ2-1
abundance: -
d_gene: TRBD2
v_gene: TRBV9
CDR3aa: CASSEAGDLYNEQFF
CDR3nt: TGTGCCAGCAGCGAGGCGGGGGACCTTTACAATGAGCAGTTCTTC

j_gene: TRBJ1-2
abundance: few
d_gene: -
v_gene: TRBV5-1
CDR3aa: CASSLESPNYGYTF
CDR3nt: TGCGCCAGCAGCTTGGAGTCGCCGAACTATGGCTACACCTTC

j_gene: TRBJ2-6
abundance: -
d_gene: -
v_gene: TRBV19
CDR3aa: CASTWAGANVLTF
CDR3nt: TGTGCCAGCACTTGGGCTGGGGCCAACGTCCTGACTTTC

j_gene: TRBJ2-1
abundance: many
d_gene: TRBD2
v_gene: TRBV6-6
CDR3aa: CASSYSRRGGFDEQFF
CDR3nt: TGTGCCAGCAGTTACTCCCGGCGGGGGGGCTTCGATGAGCAGTTCTTC

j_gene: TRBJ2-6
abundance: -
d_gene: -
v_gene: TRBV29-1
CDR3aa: CSVTRGGSGANVLTF
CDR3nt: TGCAGCGTTACCAGGGGGGGCTCTGGGGCCAACGTCCTGACTTTC

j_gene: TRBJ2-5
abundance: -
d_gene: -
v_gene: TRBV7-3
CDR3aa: CASSSAPGETQYF
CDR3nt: TGTGCCAGCAGCTCGGCCCCAGGGGAGACCCAGTACTTC

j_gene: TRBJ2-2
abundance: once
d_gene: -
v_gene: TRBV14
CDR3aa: CASSQGNTGELFF
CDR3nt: TGTGCCAGCAGCCAAGGGAACACCGGGGAGCTGTTTTTT

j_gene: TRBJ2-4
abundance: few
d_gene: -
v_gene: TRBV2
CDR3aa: CASSDLSGAKNIQYF
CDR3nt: TGTGCCAGCAGTGATCTATCGGGGGCCAAAAACATTCAGTACTTC

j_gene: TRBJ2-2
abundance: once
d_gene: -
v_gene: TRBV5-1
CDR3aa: CASSPGGPNTGELFF
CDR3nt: TGCGCCAGCAGCCCTGGGGGCCCGAACACCGGGGAGCTGTTTTTT

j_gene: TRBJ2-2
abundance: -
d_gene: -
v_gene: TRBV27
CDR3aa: CASSLGNIIGELFF
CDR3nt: TGTGCCAGCAGTCTAGGGAATATAATCGGGGAGCTGTTTTTT

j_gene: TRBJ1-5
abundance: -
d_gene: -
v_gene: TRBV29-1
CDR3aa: CSVEGEGGQPQHF
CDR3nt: TGCAGCGTTGAAGGGGAAGGTGGACAGCCCCAGCATTTT

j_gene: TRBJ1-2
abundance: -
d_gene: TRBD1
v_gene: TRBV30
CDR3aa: CAWEGTGPGYTF
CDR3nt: TGTGCCTGGGAGGGGACAGGACCCGGCTACACCTTC

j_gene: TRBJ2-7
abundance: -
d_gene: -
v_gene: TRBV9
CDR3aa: CASSVDSHYEQYF
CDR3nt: TGTGCCAGCAGCGTCGACAGCCACTACGAGCAGTACTTC

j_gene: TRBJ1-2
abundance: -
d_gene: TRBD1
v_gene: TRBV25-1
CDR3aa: CASRPTKDRGYGYTF
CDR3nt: TGTGCCAGCAGGCCGACAAAGGACAGGGGCTATGGCTACACCTTC

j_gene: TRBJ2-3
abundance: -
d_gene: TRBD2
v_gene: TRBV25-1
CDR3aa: CASSLAGGLYTQYF
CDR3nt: TGTGCCAGCAGTTTAGCGGGGGGCCTATATACGCAGTATTTT

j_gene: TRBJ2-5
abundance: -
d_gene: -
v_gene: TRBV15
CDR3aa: CATSRGSTGSGLETQYF
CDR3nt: TGTGCCACCAGCAGAGGATCAACAGGGTCGGGTTTGGAGACCCAGTACTTC

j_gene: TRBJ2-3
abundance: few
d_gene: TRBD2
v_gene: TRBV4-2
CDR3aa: CASSWGLAGSTDTQYF
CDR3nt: TGTGCCAGCAGTTGGGGACTAGCGGGGTCCACAGATACGCAGTATTTT

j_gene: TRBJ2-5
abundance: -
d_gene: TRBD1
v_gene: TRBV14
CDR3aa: CASSREGQLEETQYF
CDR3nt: TGTGCCAGCAGCCGCGAGGGACAGTTGGAAGAGACCCAGTACTTC

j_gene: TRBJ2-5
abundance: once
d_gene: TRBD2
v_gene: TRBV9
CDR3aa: CASSVGSGDQETQYF
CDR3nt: TGTGCCAGCAGCGTGGGTAGCGGGGACCAAGAGACCCAGTACTTC

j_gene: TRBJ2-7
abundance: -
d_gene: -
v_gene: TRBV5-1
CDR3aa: CASSLPGRGPGEQYF
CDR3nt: TGCGCCAGCAGCTTACCGGGACGGGGGCCTGGCGAGCAGTACTTC